The 22 T cell receptor beta chains given below trace back to one sample, sequenced in a study of blood T cell repertoires in COVID-19. Data came from immunoSEQ multiplex PCR; TCRdb stores just in-frame clones and leaves some out. The data hold around 77,000 clones, with around 83% observed a single time. Sequenced input: peripheral blood. These receptors all stem from a man between 25 and 39 years old with COVID-19, enrolled during active disease.

The rearrangement uses TRBV5-5 and TRBJ1-1; tentatively, D is TRBD1 (5 bases). Germline-derived CDR1 and CDR2 are SGHKS and YYEKEE (reference sequence). The V end was cut by 5 bases, the J end by 2 bases, with 10 bases between. CDR3 length: 13 amino acids. In DNA form, the CDR3 reads TGTGCCAGCAGTTTTGACAGAAACACTGAAGCTTTCTTT. This translates into CASSFDRNTEAFF.

The V call is TRBV5-4, the J call TRBJ1-1; D not resolved. The germline V gene has CDR1 SGHNT and CDR2 YYREEE (reference sequence). CDR3 length equals 14 residues. Between the trimmed V and J ends, which lost 5 bases and 6 bases, there was a span of 17 bases. CDR3 amino acids: CASRTEEGSAEAFF. For the CDR3, the DNA is TGTGCCAGCAGGACGGAGGAGGGCAGCGCTGAAGCTTTCTTT.

The J gene is TRBJ1-3, the V gene TRBV7-9, with a weak D call TRBD1 (6 bases). CDR1 and CDR2 from the germline V gene are SEHNR and FQNEAQ (reference sequence). Trimming removed 5 bases from V and 0 bases from J, with 11 bases in between. This CDR3 region has 15 residues. For the CDR3, the DNA is TGTGCCAGCAGCGGCCGGGACACCTCTGGAAACACCATATATTTT. It specifies CASSGRDTSGNTIYF.

The chain recombines TRBV2 with TRBJ2-3; a weak D match, TRBD1 (6 bases). The CDR3 runs to 14 residues. V shed 5 bases and J shed 6 bases, with 15 bases lying between them. Per the germline V gene, CDR1 is SNHLY and CDR2 is FYNNEI. CDR3 nucleotide sequence: TGTGCCAGCAGTCCCACAGGGTATCGGGATACGCAGTATTTT. Its protein is CASSPTGYRDTQYF.

V gene TRBV18 combines with J gene TRBJ2-3; a weak D match, TRBD1 (6 bases). The CDR3 spans 13 residues. The ends were cut back, 3 bases at V and 5 bases at J, with 9 bases in the middle. Germline CDR1 reads KGHSH; CDR2 reads LQKENI. CDR3 loop: CASSPQGGDTQYF. The CDR3 DNA follows: TGTGCCAGCTCACCTCAAGGGGGAGATACGCAGTATTTT.

This chain links TRBV19 with TRBJ1-1; TRBD1 matches 7 bases. CDR3 size: 13 residues. Germline assignment: CDR1 LNHDA and CDR2 SQIVND (reference sequence). The trim removed 7 bases at V and 2 bases at J, leaving 4 bases unmatched. As DNA, the CDR3 is TGTGCCAGTACTTGGACAGGCAACACTGAAGCTTTCTTT. Amino acids: CASTWTGNTEAFF.

The rearrangement uses TRBV4-3 and TRBJ2-7; 9 nucleotides line up with TRBD1. The CDR3 is 16 residues long. CDR1 is LGHNA and CDR2 is YSLEER in the germline V gene. V was clipped by 1 base and J by 5 bases; unmatched bases: 9. The CDR3 bases are TGCGCCAGCAGCCAAGCGAGATGGGGACAGGGAAACGAGCAGTACTTC. Translated: CASSQARWGQGNEQYF.

The chain joins TRBV18 to TRBJ2-3; D is unclear. In germline, CDR1 is KGHSH, CDR2 LQKENI. V was trimmed by 3 bases and J by 4 bases, leaving 5 bases between them. The CDR3 loop spans 12 amino acids. The CDR3 loop reads CASSPAADTQYF. The CDR3 DNA sequence: TGTGCCAGCTCACCCGCAGCAGATACGCAGTATTTT.

This chain connects TRBV28 to TRBJ1-5, with 8 positions matching TRBD1. The ends lost 2 bases at V and 8 bases at J; junction bases unmatched: 5. The CDR3 totals 14 residues. Germline V gene lookup returns CDR1 MDHEN and CDR2 SYDVKM. The CDR3 sequence: CASSLRDRMKPQHF. The CDR3 region has the DNA TGTGCCAGCAGTTTAAGGGACAGGATGAAGCCCCAGCATTTT. The variable domain in full, with the rest retrieved from reference TRBV28 and TRBJ1-5, is DVKVTQSSRYLVKRTGEKVFLECVQDMDHENMFWYRQDPGLGLRLIYFSYDVKMKEKGDIPEGYSVSREKKERFSLILESASTNQTSMYLCASSLRDRMKPQHFGDGTRLSIL.

J is TRBJ1-1 and V is TRBV28; D unclear. CDR3 size: 14 residues. Trimming cost V 5 bases and J 1 base, with 11 bases left between them. Germline CDR1 MDHEN, CDR2 SYDVKM. The CDR3 loop reads CASSPRHTNTEAFF. DNA of the CDR3: TGTGCCAGCAGTCCCCGACATACGAACACTGAAGCTTTCTTT.

The CDR3 region is CATSDLGTTQYF. The CDR3 DNA follows: TGTGCCACCAGTGATTTGGGTACAACGCAGTATTTT. The chain couples TRBV24-1 to TRBJ2-3; D remains unclear. V was trimmed by 0 bases and J by 9 bases, leaving 6 bases between them. The CDR3 has 12 amino acids. Germline lookup yields CDR1 KGHDR and CDR2 SFDVKD.

This clone is a singleton in its sample. This rearrangement joins TRBV2 to TRBJ2-3; 8 bases fit TRBD1. The CDR3 has 17 amino acids. Germline V gene lookup returns CDR1 SNHLY and CDR2 FYNNEI. The V gene end was trimmed by 6 bases and the J gene end by 2 bases; junction bases not matched to a gene: 13. CDR3 DNA: TGTGCCAGCAGAGGGACAGGCTCAGCGGGCCACACAGATACGCAGTATTTT. It specifies CASRGTGSAGHTDTQYF. Full variable domain (missing parts from reference TRBV2 and TRBJ2-3): EPEVTQTPSHQVTQMGQEVILRCVPISNHLYFYWYRQILGQKVEFLVSFYNNEISEKSEIFDDQFSVERPDGSNFTLKIRSTKLEDSAMYFCASRGTGSAGHTDTQYFGPGTRLTVL.

The table lists this clone with a count of one. The chain links TRBV6-5 to TRBJ2-1; 7 positions match TRBD1. V was pared by 6 bases and J by 8 bases, with 7 bases of the junction left unmatched. The CDR3 covers 13 residues. The germline V gene has CDR1 MNHEY and CDR2 SVGAGI. This chain's CDR3 is CASRAGGKDEQFF. CDR3 DNA sequence: TGTGCCAGCAGGGCAGGGGGTAAGGATGAGCAGTTCTTC.

The rearrangement uses TRBV28 and TRBJ1-1, with a tentative D call TRBD1 (6 bases). V was shortened by 7 bases and J by 0 bases, with 12 bases between the two germline ends. Germline CDR1 reads MDHEN; CDR2 reads SYDVKM. CDR3 length: 14 residues. CDR3 coding DNA: TGTGCCAGCACCTCGGACAGAGTGAACACTGAAGCTTTCTTT. Its protein is CASTSDRVNTEAFF.

This chain connects TRBV5-5 to TRBJ1-1; 9 bases line up with TRBD1. CDR3 length: 17 amino acids. With V trimmed by 0 bases and J by 0 bases, 6 bases remained unmatched. Germline loops: CDR1 SGHKS, CDR2 YYEKEE (reference sequence). Written as DNA, the CDR3 is TGTGCCAGCAGCTTGGTTAACAGGGGGCAGGTGAACACTGAAGCTTTCTTT. Its protein product is CASSLVNRGQVNTEAFF.

The chain is built from TRBV9 and TRBJ1-2; D unclear. The CDR3 has 15 amino acids. Trimming left V 4 bases short and J 7 bases short, with 20 bases between. In germline, CDR1 is SGDLS, CDR2 YYNGEE. The CDR3 DNA is TGTGCCAGCAGCCCGCGGGGTGGAGCCAGCGGTGGCTACACCTTC. It yields the protein CASSPRGGASGGYTF.

The rearrangement links TRBV5-1 to TRBJ2-7, with 10 bases aligning to TRBD1. The CDR3 totals 13 residues. The V segment lost 5 bases and the J segment 5 bases; nucleotides outside the gene matches: 4. Germline assignment: CDR1 SGHRS and CDR2 YFSETQ. The CDR3 coding sequence is TGCGCCAGCAGTCGACAGGGGGCCAACGAGCAGTACTTC. As protein: CASSRQGANEQYF.

J is TRBJ2-3 and V is TRBV28; D remains ambiguous. Germline CDR1 and CDR2: MDHEN and SYDVKM. V shed 2 bases and J shed 6 bases, with 18 bases lying between them. The CDR3 is made up of 16 amino acids. The CDR3 nucleotides are TGTGCCAGCAGTTTAAGAATGGGCGTTTCCCCGGATACGCAGTATTTT. It codes for CASSLRMGVSPDTQYF.

This clone was recorded only once. The chain joins TRBV10-3 to TRBJ2-7; 8 nucleotides agree with TRBD1. This CDR3 region has 14 residues. The V segment lost 6 bases and the J segment 2 bases; nucleotides outside the gene matches: 6. In germline, CDR1 is ENHRY, CDR2 SYGVKD. In nucleotides, the CDR3 is TGTGCCATCAGCCGGGACAGGTTCGCCTACGAGCAGTACTTC. Its protein is CAISRDRFAYEQYF.

This chain uses TRBV4-3 with TRBJ2-4, with TRBD1 identical over 7 bases. The CDR3 sequence is 16 residues long. Trimming cost V 0 bases and J 7 bases; bases outside gene matches: 9. Germline CDR1 and CDR2: LGHNA and YSLEER. The CDR3 DNA follows: TGCGCCAGCAGCCAAGATCCCAGACAGGGCGGGAACATTCAGTACTTC. Its protein product is CASSQDPRQGGNIQYF.

This clone turned up a few times. The chain links TRBV6-5 to TRBJ1-5; D uncertain. The CDR3 extends over 15 amino acids. Germline V gives CDR1 MNHEY, CDR2 SVGAGI. V lost 6 bases, J lost 0 bases, and 12 bases lay in between. Here the CDR3 reads CASRGDPFSNQPQHF. Written as DNA, the CDR3 is TGTGCCAGCAGGGGAGACCCTTTTAGCAATCAGCCCCAGCATTTT.

The rearrangement joins TRBV19 to TRBJ2-1; 7 nucleotides agree with TRBD1. The CDR3 has 16 residues. Germline assignment: CDR1 LNHDA and CDR2 SQIVND (reference sequence). The V gene end was trimmed by 2 bases and the J gene end by 1 base; junction bases not matched to a gene: 5. CDR3 coding DNA: TGTGCCAGTAGTATAAGGGGACAGATATCCTACAATGAGCAGTTCTTC. This translates into CASSIRGQISYNEQFF.